The T cell receptor (beta chain) under discussion was sequenced for a study of technical replicates of blood from a few donors. The assay was immunoSEQ multiplex PCR, and TCRdb's table has in-frame clones only and misses some. This table holds under 80,000 clones, more than 85% found once. This clone came up a few times. Material for sequencing was T cells isolated from PBMCs. This sequence originates from a human donor in good health. Some clones in this sample may be carry-over from other donors' samples.

CDR3 sequence: CAWSESEPQHF. As DNA, the CDR3 is TGTGCCTGGAGTGAATCGGAGCCCCAGCATTTT. The V gene is TRBV30, the J gene TRBJ1-5; D uncertain. The CDR3 extends over 11 amino acids. The V and J ends lost 1 base and 8 bases respectively, with 6 bases between them. The germline V gene encodes CDR1 GTSNPN and CDR2 SVGIG (reference sequence).